This TCR beta chain was documented in a study of cytotoxic CD8 clonotypes in ibrutinib-treated CLL. Turning to the study itself: After median 68 months, approximately 15 stayed in remission, some 12 progressed; responses approximately 24 partial, 2 complete. General study findings and limits: Clonality increased with ibrutinib response but returned toward baseline at progression.

Deep sequencing aimed at 1 in 200,000 to 1 in 1 million T cells' resolution. Measured with immunoSEQ multiplex PCR; TCRdb has only the in-frame clones, and not every one. The sample has around 200,000 clones, roughly 77% seen once. Deletions cut 5 bases from V and 1 base from J, with 13 bases between. The CDR3 is made up of 15 amino acids. The V gene's germline CDR1 is MRHNA and CDR2 SNTAGT. Worth noting for this clone: Its antigen remains unknown.

Material: PBMCs, obtained after 12 months of ibrutinib treatment. The TCR was taken from a human donor with chronic lymphocytic leukemia. The chain uses TRBV6-4 and TRBJ2-3; either TRBD1 or TRBD2 may fit D (5 bases each). The CDR3 coding sequence is TGTGCCAGCAGTCCCCGAGGGGTGGGCACAGATACGCAGTATTTT. It is translated as CASSPRGVGTDTQYF.